This T cell receptor beta chain is drawn from a study of cytomegalovirus exposure and HLA in healthy donors. Study-level findings and limits: Links to common viral pathogens appeared, in a later analysis, for several of the most significant clusters.

Primers: 60 Vbeta forward and 13 Jbeta reverse. Assay: immunoSEQ multiplex PCR; the TCRdb copy retains only in-frame clones and omits some. The sample yields under 200,000 clones, 70% to 80% seen once. About this clone: Its antigen remains unidentified. At the DNA level, this CDR3 is encoded by other sequences in the same sample as well.

The sequence was obtained from a woman between 25 and 40 years old in good health and CMV-seropositive. The specimen was PBMCs.

CDR3 amino acids: CASSLLDGYTF. CDR3 DNA: TGTGCCAGCAGCCTATTAGATGGCTACACCTTC. V is TRBV7-9 and J is TRBJ1-2, with D unresolved. This CDR3 has 11 amino acids. The germline V gene has CDR1 SEHNR and CDR2 FQNEAQ (reference sequence). V was pared by 5 bases and J by 6 bases, with 7 bases between.